The T cell receptor beta chain described here comes from a study of T cell changes during pregnancy in multiple sclerosis. Assay used: immunoSEQ multiplex PCR; TCRdb lists only in-frame clones, some missing. Of more than 30,000 clones listed, around 92% are singletons. This CDR3 is 15 amino acids long. V gave up 7 bases and J gave up 6 bases; unmatched junction bases: 7. The germline gives CDR1 MNHEY, CDR2 SMNVEV (reference sequence). The chain combines TRBV27 with TRBJ1-5, with 12 bases that match TRBD1. This TCR was recovered from a female donor with multiple sclerosis, enrolled in a pregnancy study. The source was CD8+ T cells from peripheral blood mononuclear cells, collected in the third trimester of pregnancy. The CDR3 reads CASKRGTGGTQPQHF. DNA for the CDR3: TGTGCCAGCAAACGGGGGACAGGGGGCACTCAGCCCCAGCATTTT.